These 29 T cell receptor beta chains were all obtained from the same sample, sequenced in a study of shared clonotypes between healthy human individuals. Clones were read by immunoSEQ multiplex PCR, and TCRdb kept only the in-frame ones, dropping some. The sample comprises around 2,000,000 clones, 95% of which are singletons, and 0.13% rests with the top ten. Sequencing was carried out using naive CD4+ T cells sorted from blood. Sample subset: CD45RA+ positively selected. The receptors originated from a man in his late teens or twenties in good health.

The rearrangement uses TRBV5-4 and TRBJ2-3; D ambiguous. Per the germline V gene, CDR1 is SGHNT and CDR2 is YYREEE (reference sequence). Trimming shortened V by 0 bases and J by 0 bases, and 14 bases separated the two germline ends. The CDR3 runs to 17 residues. The CDR3 DNA follows: TGTGCCAGCAGCTTGGCCGGGCAGAGAGCTAGCACAGATACGCAGTATTTT. As protein: CASSLAGQRASTDTQYF.

The chain joins TRBV30 to TRBJ1-4; 7 bases map to TRBD1. The trim removed 2 bases at V and 7 bases at J, leaving 4 bases unmatched. Germline V gene data show CDR1 as GTSNPN and CDR2 as SVGIG (reference sequence). The CDR3 length is 13 residues. CDR3 sequence (DNA): TGTGCCTGGAGTCCCTGGACAGGTGAAAAACTGTTTTTT. Protein product: CAWSPWTGEKLFF.

The chain uses TRBV6-5 and TRBJ2-6; D possibly corresponds to TRBD2 (5 bases). V lost 4 bases, J lost 4 bases, and 8 bases lay in between. The CDR3 covers 14 residues. Germline lookup yields CDR1 MNHEY and CDR2 SVGAGI. In nucleotides, the CDR3 is TGTGCCAGCAGTTTCCTAGCCGGGGCCAACGTCCTGACTTTC. Translation gives CASSFLAGANVLTF.

This clone was observed a single time. The CDR3 nucleotides read TGTGCCAGCAGCCCGGGACGCTCTGGGGCCAACGTCCTGACTTTC. Its protein product is CASSPGRSGANVLTF. This chain links TRBV28 with TRBJ2-6; D could derive from TRBD1 or TRBD2 (5 bases each). There are 15 residues in the CDR3. V was trimmed by 6 bases and J by 0 bases, leaving 9 bases between them. CDR1 is MDHEN and CDR2 is SYDVKM in the germline V gene.

This rearrangement joins TRBV4-1 to TRBJ2-1; 11 bases are shared with TRBD2. CDR3 size: 16 residues. Germline V gene data show CDR1 as MGHRA and CDR2 as YSYEKL. The V gene end was trimmed by 0 bases and the J gene end by 7 bases; junction bases not matched to a gene: 5. The CDR3 region has the DNA TGCGCCAGCAGCCAAGATCTGCTAGCGGGAGGTAATGAGCAGTTCTTC. It specifies CASSQDLLAGGNEQFF.

The genes are TRBV5-6 and TRBJ1-2; possibly TRBD1 for D (6 bases). Germline CDR1 is SGHDT and CDR2 is YYEEEE. CDR3 size: 16 residues. V lost 4 bases to trimming and J lost 3 bases, with 19 bases between them. CDR3 amino acids: CASSLPSTGIDYGYTF. CDR3 nucleotide sequence: TGTGCCAGCAGCCTCCCCTCCACAGGGATCGACTATGGCTACACCTTC.

The V gene is TRBV9, the J gene TRBJ2-1; D is undetermined. Germline CDR1 is SGDLS and CDR2 is YYNGEE. Trimming took 4 bases from V and 0 from J, leaving 11 bases between them. The CDR3 contains 15 residues. The CDR3 DNA is TGTGCCAGCAGCCTACAACAGAGCTCCTACAATGAGCAGTTCTTC. Its translation is CASSLQQSSYNEQFF.

The J gene is TRBJ2-3, the V gene TRBV30; TRBD2 matches 15 bases. CDR3 length: 20 residues. Germline V lookup: CDR1 GTSNPN, CDR2 SVGIG (reference sequence). V was pared by 3 bases and J by 0 bases, with 13 bases of the junction left unmatched. For the CDR3, the DNA is TGTGCCTGGAGACGAATCCCGGGACTAGCGGGGGGAACTAGCACAGATACGCAGTATTTT. Amino acid sequence: CAWRRIPGLAGGTSTDTQYF.

The table lists this clone with a few counts. The chain links TRBV5-1 to TRBJ1-1; D is ambiguous. The CDR3 is 17 residues long. Germline CDR1 and CDR2: SGHRS and YFSETQ. Trimming removed 0 bases from V and 8 bases from J, with 23 bases in between. DNA of the CDR3: TGCGCCAGCAGCTTGGCCTTCATCGGGGTTGTCGTACGGGAAGCTTTCTTT. Its protein is CASSLAFIGVVVREAFF.

CDR3 loop: CAWTSPRLAGLVANYGYTF. CDR3 coding DNA: TGTGCCTGGACTTCCCCGCGGTTGGCAGGTTTAGTGGCTAACTATGGCTACACCTTC. V usage is TRBV30 and J usage is TRBJ1-2; D is undetermined. V was cut by 4 bases and J by 0 bases, with 27 bases left in between. The germline V gene has CDR1 GTSNPN and CDR2 SVGIG (reference sequence). This CDR3 region has 19 residues.

The chain links TRBV23-1 to TRBJ2-7; 7 bases line up with TRBD1. TRBV23-1 is classed as an ORF, of uncertain function. Trimming took 2 bases from V and 5 from J; bases not matched to a gene: 6. There are 14 residues in the CDR3. This chain's CDR3 is CASSQRQGVHEQYF. The CDR3 coding sequence is TGCGCCAGCAGTCAAAGGCAGGGGGTCCACGAGCAGTACTTC.

The sample holds one count of this clone. The genes are TRBV10-3 and TRBJ2-7; 7 bases line up with TRBD2. This CDR3 has 13 residues. The junction had 11 bases not matched to a gene; V was cut back by 10 bases and J by 5 bases. The V gene's germline CDR1 is ENHRY and CDR2 SYGVKD. This chain's CDR3 is CATKVEGGDEQYF. CDR3 nucleotide sequence: TGTGCCACCAAAGTGGAGGGAGGGGACGAGCAGTACTTC.

The V call is TRBV11-2, the J call TRBJ1-5; D uncertain. This CDR3 comprises 15 residues. Germline CDR1 SGHAT, CDR2 FQNNGV. V was pared by 2 bases and J by 3 bases, with 11 bases between. The CDR3 DNA sequence: TGTGCCAGCAGCTTAAGTCCGGTGATCAATCAGCCCCAGCATTTT. Protein: CASSLSPVINQPQHF.

This clone was counted between two and nine times. This chain connects TRBV25-1 to TRBJ2-7; possible D gene TRBD2, 5 bases. Looked up from germline, CDR1 is MGHDK and CDR2 is SYGVNS. Between the trimmed V and J ends, which lost 6 bases and 7 bases, there was a span of 10 bases. The CDR3 runs to 11 residues. The CDR3 spells CASRRALEQYF. The CDR3, as DNA: TGTGCCAGCAGGAGGGCCCTGGAGCAGTACTTC.

V gene TRBV30 combines with J gene TRBJ1-6; D not certain. CDR3 length: 15 amino acids. The V end was cut by 0 bases, the J end by 7 bases, with 13 bases between. CDR1 is GTSNPN, CDR2 SVGIG, per germline (reference sequence). The CDR3 sequence is CAWSVALGRNSPLHF. CDR3 nucleotide sequence: TGTGCCTGGAGTGTTGCCCTAGGAAGGAATTCACCCCTCCACTTT.

V gene TRBV25-1 combines with J gene TRBJ2-7, with D possibly matching TRBD1 (6 bases). V dropped 3 bases and J dropped 1 base, with 13 bases sitting between them. This CDR3 has 15 amino acids. The germline V gene encodes CDR1 MGHDK and CDR2 SYGVNS. The CDR3 region has the DNA TGTGCCAGCAGTGATAACACAGGGAAGTCCTACGAGCAGTACTTC. Translated, it gives CASSDNTGKSYEQYF.

The genes are TRBV6-1 and TRBJ2-4, with 10 nucleotides matching TRBD1. This CDR3 region has 17 residues. V gave up 4 bases and J gave up 7 bases; unmatched junction bases: 13. In germline, CDR1 is MNHNS, CDR2 SASEGT. The CDR3: CASSVDRGPGLMNIQYF. The CDR3 bases are TGTGCCAGCAGTGTAGACAGGGGGCCAGGCCTTATGAACATTCAGTACTTC.

This chain joins TRBV2 and TRBJ1-4; no definite D call. With 5 bases removed from V and 10 bases from J, the gap between germline ends came to 17 bases. CDR1 and CDR2 (germline): SNHLY, FYNNEI. The CDR3 loop spans 14 amino acids. The CDR3 protein is CASSSTARVGKLFF. The DNA for the CDR3 is TGTGCCAGCAGTTCCACCGCCCGAGTAGGAAAACTGTTTTTT.

The genes are TRBV30 and TRBJ1-2, with 7 bases fitting TRBD1. The CDR3 covers 14 residues. Germline-derived CDR1 and CDR2 are GTSNPN and SVGIG (reference sequence). V shed 6 bases and J 2 bases; nucleotides not matched to a gene: 9. The CDR3 region is CACVGGGQNYGYTF. The CDR3 coding sequence is TGTGCCTGCGTGGGTGGGGGACAGAACTATGGCTACACCTTC. Filled out from reference TRBV30 and TRBJ1-2, the complete variable domain reads SQTIHQWPATLVQPVGSPLSLECTVEGTSNPNLYWYRQAAGRGLQLLFYSVGIGQISSEVPQNLSASRPQDRQFILSSKKLLLSDSGFYLCACVGGGQNYGYTFGSGTRLTVV.

This chain links TRBV6-1 with TRBJ2-3, with D possibly being TRBD1 (6 bases). Per the germline V gene, CDR1 is MNHNS and CDR2 is SASEGT. Trimming took 6 bases from V and 4 from J, leaving 14 bases between them. CDR3 size: 14 residues. CDR3 sequence (DNA): TGTGCCAGCAGCGCATTCGGACAGCCAGATACGCAGTATTTT. Translation gives CASSAFGQPDTQYF.

This chain uses TRBV15 with TRBJ1-5; D unresolved. The germline V and J ends were trimmed by 3 bases and 3 bases, with 6 bases remaining between them. Germline V lookup: CDR1 LNHNV, CDR2 YYDKDF (reference sequence). CDR3 length: 13 residues. The chain's CDR3 is CATSSRFNQPQHF. As DNA, the CDR3 is TGTGCCACCAGCAGCCGGTTCAATCAGCCCCAGCATTTT. The variable domain in full, completed from reference TRBV15 and TRBJ1-5, reads DAMVIQNPRYQVTQFGKPVTLSCSQTLNHNVMYWYQQKSSQAPKLLFHYYDKDFNNEADTPDNFQSRRPNTSFCFLDIRSPGLGDTAMYLCATSSRFNQPQHFGDGTRLSIL.

The V gene is TRBV7-3, the J gene TRBJ2-3; 8 nucleotides line up with TRBD2. Germline V gene sequence: CDR1 SGHTA, CDR2 FQGTGA. Germline trimming cut 1 base from V and 9 bases from J; bases unmatched to any gene: 15. CDR3 size: 17 residues. CDR3 sequence: CASSLNGRDSSIDTQYF. Written as DNA, the CDR3 is TGTGCCAGCAGCTTAAACGGGAGGGATAGCAGCATAGACACGCAGTATTTT. Variable domain in full (rest from reference TRBV7-3 and TRBJ2-3): GAGVSQTPSNKVTEKGKYVELRCDPISGHTALYWYRQSLGQGPEFLIYFQGTGAADDSGLPNDRFFAVRPEGSVSTLKIQRTERGDSAVYLCASSLNGRDSSIDTQYFGPGTRLTVL.

The gene calls are TRBV11-2 and TRBJ2-5, with 7 bases identical to TRBD1. With V trimmed by 4 bases and J by 8 bases, 13 bases remained unmatched. CDR1 SGHAT and CDR2 FQNNGV come from the germline V gene. The CDR3 spans 15 residues. The CDR3 region is CASSSLLQGTGTQYF. The CDR3 DNA follows: TGTGCCAGCAGCTCTTTACTACAGGGGACGGGAACCCAGTACTTC.

The rearrangement uses TRBV28 and TRBJ2-2; D not certain. The V and J ends lost 5 bases and 7 bases respectively, with 8 bases between them. The CDR3 consists of 12 residues. Per germline, CDR1 MDHEN and CDR2 SYDVKM. CDR3 sequence: CASSPPLGELFF. The CDR3 region has the DNA TGTGCCAGCAGTCCCCCCCTCGGGGAGCTGTTTTTT. The full variable domain, in which reference TRBV28 and TRBJ2-2 provide the parts outside the CDR3, is DVKVTQSSRYLVKRTGEKVFLECVQDMDHENMFWYRQDPGLGLRLIYFSYDVKMKEKGDIPEGYSVSREKKERFSLILESASTNQTSMYLCASSPPLGELFFGEGSRLTVL.

The rearrangement uses TRBV5-8 and TRBJ2-1; TRBD2 matches at 9 bases. The V gene's germline CDR1 is SGHTS and CDR2 YDEGEE. V lost 3 bases to trimming and J lost 8 bases; unmatched junction nucleotides: 3. This CDR3 is 13 amino acids long. In DNA form, the CDR3 reads TGTGCCAGCAGCTGGACTAGCGTCGATGAGCAGTTCTTC. As protein: CASSWTSVDEQFF.

The chain recombines TRBV4-2 with TRBJ2-6; D is perhaps TRBD1 (5 bases). Germline V CDR1 and CDR2: LGHNA, YNFKEQ. CDR3 length equals 17 residues. Trimming pared 1 base from V and 0 bases from J, leaving 10 bases between. Here the CDR3 DNA reads TGTGCCAGCAGCCAAGGGACACAACTCTCTGGGGCCAACGTCCTGACTTTC. Its protein product is CASSQGTQLSGANVLTF.

This clone came up once. The rearrangement uses TRBV7-2 and TRBJ2-7, with TRBD2 as a possible D gene (6 bases). V lost 2 bases and J 3 bases, leaving 11 bases between the germline ends. The CDR3 extends over 14 amino acids. Germline V gene lookup returns CDR1 SGHTA and CDR2 FQGNSA. CDR3: CASSLSGSVYEQYF. DNA for the CDR3: TGTGCCAGCAGCTTATCCGGGAGTGTCTACGAGCAGTACTTC.

The genes are TRBV6-6 and TRBJ1-4; tentatively, D is TRBD1 (6 bases). The germline gives CDR1 MNHNY, CDR2 SVGAGI (reference sequence). The V and J ends lost 6 bases and 0 bases respectively, with 14 bases between them. The CDR3 covers 16 residues. The CDR3 loop is CASSRGTLATNEKLFF. CDR3 DNA: TGTGCCAGCAGCCGAGGGACACTTGCAACTAATGAAAAACTGTTTTTT.

Only a few counts were recorded for this clone. The chain recombines TRBV14 with TRBJ2-1; 15 nucleotides line up with TRBD2. Germline-derived CDR1 and CDR2 are SGHDN and FVKESK. Germline trimming cut 5 bases from V and 7 bases from J; bases unmatched to any gene: 9. This CDR3 has 17 residues. The chain's CDR3 is CASSSGLAGGPWNEQFF. The CDR3 DNA is TGTGCCAGCAGCTCAGGACTAGCGGGGGGGCCGTGGAATGAGCAGTTCTTC. The full variable domain, with the rest looked up from reference TRBV14 and TRBJ2-1, is EAGVTQFPSHSVIEKGQTVTLRCDPISGHDNLYWYRRVMGKEIKFLLHFVKESKQDESGMPNNRFLAERTGGTYSTLKVQPAELEDSGVYFCASSSGLAGGPWNEQFFGPGTRLTVL.